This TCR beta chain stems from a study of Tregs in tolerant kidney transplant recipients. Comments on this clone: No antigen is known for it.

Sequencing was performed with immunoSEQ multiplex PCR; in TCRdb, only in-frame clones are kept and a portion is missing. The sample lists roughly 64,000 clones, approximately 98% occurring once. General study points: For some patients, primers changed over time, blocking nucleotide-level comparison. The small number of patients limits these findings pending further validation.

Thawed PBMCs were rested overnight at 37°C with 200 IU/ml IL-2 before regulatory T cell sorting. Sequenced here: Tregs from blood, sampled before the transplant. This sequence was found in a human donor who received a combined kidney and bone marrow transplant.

The CDR3 sequence: CASSVGLAGSGYEQYF. CDR3 nucleotides: TGTGCCAGCAGCGTAGGTTTGGCAGGGAGCGGGTACGAGCAGTACTTC. V usage is TRBV9 and J usage is TRBJ2-7, with D possibly being TRBD2 (6 bases). This CDR3 spans 16 amino acids. Germline CDR1 reads SGDLS; CDR2 reads YYNGEE. With 0 bases removed from V and 4 bases from J, the gap between germline ends came to 17 bases.